What follows is one T cell receptor beta chain and its context. What it binds is unknown. The source of the sample is a study of PD-1 blockade in classical Hodgkin lymphoma. General study points: The diversity seen at baseline in complete responders resembled that of newly diagnosed patients. Possibly reflecting disease activity or prior therapy, repertoire differences have causes that remain undefined.

After removal of 4 bases from V and 0 bases from J, the junction contained 3 bases not matched to a gene. Germline V gene lookup returns CDR1 SGHRS and CDR2 YFSETQ. CDR3 length equals 15 residues. Time point of the sample: cycle 4 day 1 (C4D1), after less than 7 weeks of nivolumab. No patient escaped relapse after autologous stem cell transplantation, and brentuximab vedotin exposure varied. Best responses fell into complete response, partial response or progressive disease. Measured with immunoSEQ multiplex PCR; TCRdb has only the in-frame clones, and not every one. The sample shows tens of thousands of clones, around 83% of them seen only once.

The origin of this receptor is a human donor with classical Hodgkin lymphoma. Sequences were derived from peripheral blood mononuclear cells (PBMCs), sampled before the fourth cycle of nivolumab. The chain joins TRBV5-1 to TRBJ2-1; 8 bases are shared with TRBD2. The CDR3 bases are TGCGCCAGCAGCCGGAGCGGGAGCTCCTACAATGAGCAGTTCTTC. Protein sequence: CASSRSGSSYNEQFF.